These 2 T cell receptor beta chains share one sample of origin, sequenced in a study of cytomegalovirus exposure and HLA in healthy donors. In the PCR, 60 Vbeta and 13 Jbeta primers were used. Here immunoSEQ multiplex PCR was the method, and the copy in TCRdb shows in-frame clones only, minus some. Among approximately 170,000 clones listed, roughly two thirds were seen once. The sample was PBMCs. These receptors came from a woman younger than 30 in good health and CMV-seropositive.

The rearrangement links TRBV28 to TRBJ2-7; D might be TRBD1 (5 bases). Germline lookup yields CDR1 MDHEN and CDR2 SYDVKM. V was cut by 4 bases and J by 1 base, with 8 bases left in between. The CDR3 is 13 amino acids. The CDR3 loop is CASSWGTSYEQYF. As DNA, the CDR3 is TGTGCCAGCAGTTGGGGCACATCCTACGAGCAGTACTTC. Using reference TRBV28 and TRBJ2-7 for the parts outside the CDR3, the full variable domain is DVKVTQSSRYLVKRTGEKVFLECVQDMDHENMFWYRQDPGLGLRLIYFSYDVKMKEKGDIPEGYSVSREKKERFSLILESASTNQTSMYLCASSWGTSYEQYFGPGTRLTVT.

The gene calls are TRBV28 and TRBJ2-3, with 9 bases matching TRBD2. Germline V CDR1 and CDR2: MDHEN, SYDVKM. Trimming removed 5 bases from V and 1 base from J; junction bases left unmatched: 7. The CDR3 consists of 16 residues. The CDR3 spells CASSSRLAGGTDTQYF. As DNA, the CDR3 is TGTGCCAGCAGTAGCAGATTAGCGGGGGGCACAGATACGCAGTATTTT.